This T cell receptor beta chain was sequenced during a study of blood T cell repertoires in COVID-19. Study-level information: Collection of acute and convalescent COVID-19 samples took place in the United States, Italy and Spain. PBMCs, B-cell-depleted T cells, or T cells provided the cDNA or gDNA that made up the material.

CDR3 length equals 15 residues. Germline V lookup: CDR1 SGHVS, CDR2 FNYEAQ. V dropped 4 bases and J dropped 0 bases, with 10 bases sitting between them. How the authors handled the data: Reference gene primer amplification yielded estimated nucleated cell counts. Only in-frame clones appear in the TCRdb table, and some are missing; sequencing was by immunoSEQ multiplex PCR. The DNA was the basis for D and trimming; V, J and clone size are from that table. The table shows about 34,000 clones, with about 93% occurring only once. The clonotype was recovered from a human donor in a cohort sampled during active COVID-19. This chain uses TRBV7-6 with TRBJ1-5, with a tentative D call TRBD1 (6 bases). Sequenced input: peripheral blood. The CDR3 DNA follows: TGTGCCAGCAGCTGGACAGCCGATAGCAATCAGCCCCAGCATTTT. Translated, it gives CASSWTADSNQPQHF.